One and the same sample provided the 20 T cell receptor beta chains below, sequenced in a study of blood T cell repertoires in COVID-19. The table came from immunoSEQ multiplex PCR; TCRdb's copy has only in-frame clones and leaves some out. The table has roughly 190,000 clones, 88% seen once; the top ten hold around 4.8%. Specimen: peripheral blood. The receptor set was obtained from a human donor in a cohort sampled during active COVID-19.

The chain joins TRBV28 to TRBJ2-7, with TRBD2 as a possible D gene (5 bases). This CDR3 spans 12 amino acids. Trimming pared 8 bases from V and 3 bases from J, leaving 11 bases between. Per germline, CDR1 MDHEN and CDR2 SYDVKM. CDR3 DNA sequence: TGTGCCAGCTCTAGCTCCGACTACGAGCAGTACTTC. It yields the protein CASSSSDYEQYF. The variable domain in full, with the rest retrieved from reference TRBV28 and TRBJ2-7, is DVKVTQSSRYLVKRTGEKVFLECVQDMDHENMFWYRQDPGLGLRLIYFSYDVKMKEKGDIPEGYSVSREKKERFSLILESASTNQTSMYLCASSSSDYEQYFGPGTRLTVT.

This chain links TRBV5-6 with TRBJ1-2; 12 bases fit TRBD1. J lost 5 bases, V lost 3 bases, and 2 bases had no gene match. In germline, CDR1 is SGHDT, CDR2 YYEEEE. CDR3 length equals 14 residues. The CDR3 here is CASSSGQGAYGYTF. The CDR3 bases are TGTGCCAGCAGCTCGGGACAGGGGGCTTATGGCTACACCTTC. Based on the CDR3 plus reference TRBV5-6 and TRBJ1-2, the full variable domain is DAGVTQSPTHLIKTRGQQVTLRCSPKSGHDTVSWYQQALGQGPQFIFQYYEEEERQRGNFPDRFSGHQFPNYSSELNVNALLLGDSALYLCASSSGQGAYGYTFGSGTRLTVV.

This rearrangement joins TRBV11-2 to TRBJ2-7; TRBD1 agrees at 7 bases. The germline V gene encodes CDR1 SGHAT and CDR2 FQNNGV. J lost 0 bases, V lost 3 bases, and 2 bases had no gene match. The CDR3 spans 14 residues. This CDR3 reads CASSLGQSSYEQYF. In nucleotides, the CDR3 is TGTGCCAGCAGCTTGGGACAGAGCTCCTACGAGCAGTACTTC.

The V gene is TRBV10-3, the J gene TRBJ1-1; D is perhaps TRBD1 (5 bases). CDR1 is ENHRY and CDR2 is SYGVKD in the germline V gene. Trimming stripped 9 bases from V and 4 bases from J, with 12 bases between. CDR3 size: 12 residues. CDR3 in amino acids: CAMGPTVTEAFF. CDR3 nucleotides: TGTGCCATGGGGCCAACGGTCACTGAAGCTTTCTTT.

CDR3 DNA sequence: TGTGCCAGCAGCTTAGCTACGGCAACTAATGAAAAACTGTTTTTT. Translating it yields CASSLATATNEKLFF. The J gene is TRBJ1-4, the V gene TRBV7-9; D call uncertain. This CDR3 has 15 amino acids. The germline V and J ends were trimmed by 0 bases and 0 bases, with 5 bases remaining between them. Germline V CDR1 and CDR2: SEHNR, FQNEAQ (reference sequence).

The V and J genes are TRBV5-1 and TRBJ2-1, with 7 bases matching TRBD1. CDR3 size: 14 residues. The trim removed 3 bases at V and 2 bases at J, leaving 2 bases unmatched. Germline V gene sequence: CDR1 SGHRS, CDR2 YFSETQ. CDR3 bases: TGCGCCAGCAGCTCGGGACAGCCCTACAATGAGCAGTTCTTC. Protein product: CASSSGQPYNEQFF.

This chain uses TRBV9 with TRBJ2-3; the D gene is possibly TRBD1 (6 bases). Trimming pared 5 bases from V and 2 bases from J, leaving 18 bases between. CDR1 is SGDLS, CDR2 YYNGEE, per germline. CDR3 length: 16 residues. The CDR3 DNA reads TGTGCCAGCAGTTCGAGGACAGCCCTTTCCACAGATACGCAGTATTTT. The encoded protein is CASSSRTALSTDTQYF.

This chain uses TRBV4-3 with TRBJ2-7, with D maybe TRBD2 (6 bases). V was clipped by 1 base and J by 7 bases, with 20 bases between them. Per germline, CDR1 LGHNA and CDR2 YSLEER. The CDR3 is made up of 16 amino acids. CDR3 in amino acids: CASSQVGTGVSGEQYF. In DNA, the CDR3 is TGCGCCAGCAGCCAAGTGGGAACGGGGGTCTCGGGTGAGCAGTACTTC.

The V call is TRBV4-1, the J call TRBJ2-1, with TRBD2 matching 7 bases. CDR3 length: 15 amino acids. CDR1 is MGHRA and CDR2 is YSYEKL in the germline V gene. V shed 3 bases, J shed 5 bases, and the junction held 7 bases outside the gene matches. CDR3 in amino acids: CASSQMTLANNEQFF. The DNA for the CDR3 is TGCGCCAGCAGCCAGATGACACTAGCGAACAATGAGCAGTTCTTC.

The chain recombines TRBV3-1 (or the pseudogene TRBV3-2) with TRBJ1-5, with 9 positions matching TRBD1. With V trimmed by 4 bases and J by 4 bases, 2 bases remained unmatched. The CDR3 consists of 14 residues. Germline CDR1 and CDR2: LGHDT and YNNKEL (reference sequence). CDR3 sequence: CASSRGQGNQPQHF. In DNA, the CDR3 is TGTGCCAGCAGCCGGGGACAGGGAAATCAGCCCCAGCATTTT.

With regard to this clone: Additional DNA sequences in this sample encode the identical CDR3. The rearrangement links TRBV18 to TRBJ2-7; D unresolved. The V gene's germline CDR1 is KGHSH and CDR2 LQKENI. This CDR3 spans 12 amino acids. Trimming took off 3 bases at V and 0 bases at J, with 3 bases between the two ends. The CDR3 loop reads CASSPNSYEQYF. CDR3 bases: TGTGCCAGCTCACCTAACTCCTACGAGCAGTACTTC. Full variable domain (rest looked up from reference TRBV18 and TRBJ2-7): NAGVMQNPRHLVRRRGQEARLRCSPMKGHSHVYWYRQLPEEGLKFMVYLQKENIIDESGMPKERFSAEFPKEGPSILRIQQVVRGDSAAYFCASSPNSYEQYFGPGTRLTVT.

This clone was recorded only once. The chain recombines TRBV9 with TRBJ2-7; 10 nucleotides align to TRBD1. Losses at the gene ends were 1 base for V and 4 bases for J; bases not matched to a gene: 5. Germline V gene sequence: CDR1 SGDLS, CDR2 YYNGEE. CDR3 size: 15 residues. The CDR3 reads CASSVSGTGVYEQYF. The CDR3 nucleotides are TGTGCCAGCAGCGTATCCGGGACAGGGGTTTACGAGCAGTACTTC.

The chain has TRBV7-9 and TRBJ1-3; D may be TRBD1 (5 bases). The CDR3 loop spans 15 amino acids. Between the trimmed V and J ends, which lost 4 bases and 4 bases, there was a span of 14 bases. CDR1 is SEHNR, CDR2 FQNEAQ, per germline (reference sequence). The DNA of the CDR3 is TGTGCCAGCAGCTCACAGGAATTAACGGGAAACACCATATATTTT. Translating gives CASSSQELTGNTIYF.

This clone was counted between two and nine times. This CDR3 is CASSYLVGAPYEQYF. CDR3 nucleotides: TGTGCCAGCAGTTACTTGGTGGGGGCCCCCTACGAGCAGTACTTC. This rearrangement joins TRBV6-2 or TRBV6-3 to TRBJ2-7, with TRBD1 as a possible D gene (6 bases). This CDR3 contains 15 residues. Germline values: CDR1 MNHEY, CDR2 SVGEGT. Trimming removed 1 base from V and 2 bases from J, with 12 bases in between.

The rearrangement joins TRBV7-9 to TRBJ2-3; TRBD1 matches 12 bases. V lost 8 bases, J lost 6 bases, and 3 bases stayed unmatched. The CDR3 extends over 13 amino acids. Germline assignment: CDR1 SEHNR and CDR2 FQNEAQ (reference sequence). The CDR3 sequence: CASSGQGADTQYF. CDR3 nucleotides: TGTGCCAGCTCGGGACAGGGGGCCGATACGCAGTATTTT.

The chain couples TRBV5-1 to TRBJ2-7; 9 nucleotides align to TRBD2. Unmatched junction bases numbered 6, after V lost 0 bases and J lost 2 bases. CDR1 is SGHRS, CDR2 YFSETQ, per germline. The length of the CDR3 is 16 residues. CDR3 DNA: TGCGCCAGCAGCTTGGGATCTAGCGGGACGGCCTACGAGCAGTACTTC. It codes for CASSLGSSGTAYEQYF.

V gene TRBV5-1 combines with J gene TRBJ1-6; D unresolved. Trimming shortened V by 4 bases and J by 0 bases, and 11 bases separated the two germline ends. CDR3 length equals 16 residues. Germline V CDR1 and CDR2: SGHRS, YFSETQ. Here the CDR3 reads CASSPGGLSYNSPLHF. The CDR3 DNA reads as TGCGCCAGCAGCCCTGGCGGACTCTCCTATAATTCACCCCTCCACTTT.

The chain carries TRBV7-8 and TRBJ1-1; D uncertain. V dropped 7 bases and J dropped 3 bases, with 15 bases sitting between them. There are 14 residues in the CDR3. Per the germline V gene, CDR1 is SGHVS and CDR2 is FQNEAQ. The DNA for the CDR3 is TGTGCCAGCACTCCGGGAGCTCGAGACACTGAAGCTTTCTTT. Protein product: CASTPGARDTEAFF.

The chain couples TRBV19 to TRBJ1-5; no definite D call. Trimming shortened V by 3 bases and J by 5 bases, and 8 bases separated the two germline ends. CDR1 LNHDA and CDR2 SQIVND come from the germline V gene (reference sequence). This CDR3 has 13 amino acids. As DNA, the CDR3 is TGTGCCAGTAGTATCCGGGGAGATCAGCCCCAGCATTTT. It yields the protein CASSIRGDQPQHF.

This clone was observed a few times. The rearrangement links TRBV9 to TRBJ2-2, with TRBD2 matching over 11 bases. Germline V lookup: CDR1 SGDLS, CDR2 YYNGEE. This CDR3 region has 15 residues. V shed 4 bases, J shed 10 bases, and the junction held 9 bases outside the gene matches. CDR3 amino acids: CASSRDGTSGVELFF. CDR3 coding DNA: TGTGCCAGCAGCCGGGACGGGACTAGCGGCGTGGAGCTGTTTTTT.